This TCR beta chain derives from a study of early T cells in non-severe SARS-CoV-2 infection. Study-wide background: The sequenced material was bulk RNA from unsorted whole blood, and its chains were unpaired.

This clonotype came up a few times. Its antigen remains unidentified. The protocol attached unique molecular identifiers to individual cDNA molecules. TCRdb re-analysed the 5' RACE reads in MiXCR, keeping a single row per CDR3 protein. Of fewer than 70,000 distinct CDR3 sequences in the sample, about 4.6% were seen once. In germline, CDR1 is LGHDT, CDR2 YNNKEL (reference sequence). The V end lost 1 base, the J end lost 5 bases, and 9 bases lay between the germline ends. The CDR3 runs 14 residues. Whole-study findings and limits: Anti-spike CD8 responses were favored in VDJdb matching, and private and CD4 specificities were missed.

This TCR was sampled from an adult who was a healthcare worker with PCR-confirmed SARS-CoV-2 infection or an uninfected control (not recorded which). The donor label of this sample is uncertain. Sample: whole blood, taken at baseline. V usage is TRBV3-1 and J usage is TRBJ2-1; perhaps TRBD1 as D (5 bases). CDR3 residues: CASSQGTINNEQFF. The CDR3 DNA follows: TGTGCCAGCAGCCAAGGGACAATAAACAATGAGCAGTTCTTC.